Listed here is a single T cell receptor (beta chain). A much more abundant neighbour one base away suggests this may be a read error. This record belongs to a study of molecular identifiers for immune sequencing clone quantification. TCRdb reprocessed the PCR reads via MiXCR and lists one record per CDR3 protein. The data hold over 300,000 distinct CDR3 sequences, with 24% observed a single time. The source of this sequence is a human donor in good health. Some libraries in this study had Jurkat cell RNA spiked in. The specimen was naive CD8+ T cells from blood, with Jurkat cell RNA spiked in. As for subset: FACS-sorted CD8+CD4-CCR7+CD45RA+ naive T cells.

The DNA of the CDR3 is TGTGCCAGCAGTTTAAGGAGGGGCGGTGAGGGCACTGAAGCTTTCTTT. Translating gives CASSLRRGGEGTEAFF. The chain has TRBV12-3 or TRBV12-4 and TRBJ1-1; the D gene is possibly TRBD1 (5 bases). Trimming removed 2 bases from V and 4 bases from J, with 17 bases in between. The CDR3 totals 16 residues.